Presented here are 7 T cell receptor beta chains from one specimen sequenced in a study of cytomegalovirus exposure and HLA in healthy donors. The primer mix had 60 Vbeta and 13 Jbeta primers. This table comes from immunoSEQ multiplex PCR, and its TCRdb copy is limited to in-frame clones, with some not included. The sample has roughly 180,000 clones, around 80% seen once. Source material: PBMCs. The origin of the receptors is a woman younger than 45 in good health and CMV-seronegative.

The chain links TRBV19 to TRBJ2-1, with 9 bases aligning to TRBD2. V trimming: 7 bases; J trimming: 2 bases; junction bases outside the gene matches: 9. Germline assignment: CDR1 LNHDA and CDR2 SQIVND (reference sequence). The CDR3 length is 16 residues. The CDR3 is CASKSSLAGTYNEQFF. CDR3 bases: TGTGCCAGTAAATCTAGTCTAGCGGGGACCTACAATGAGCAGTTCTTC.

The rearrangement joins TRBV7-6 to TRBJ1-6; possible D gene TRBD1, 5 bases. The V gene lost 2 bases and the J gene lost 7 bases, with 18 bases spanning the gap. The CDR3 contains 17 residues. Germline CDR1 reads SGHVS; CDR2 reads FNYEAQ. CDR3 nucleotides: TGTGCCAGCAGCTTATCGCCCGGAAGGGGAGGAAATTCACCCCTCCACTTT. This codes for CASSLSPGRGGNSPLHF.

The rearrangement joins TRBV5-8 to TRBJ1-3, with D possibly matching TRBD1 (6 bases). This CDR3 comprises 15 residues. Germline CDR1 and CDR2: SGHTS and YDEGEE. V lost 4 bases and J lost 2, with 13 bases in between. The CDR3 spells CASSPRQAAGNTIYF. In DNA form, the CDR3 reads TGTGCCAGCAGCCCCAGACAGGCGGCTGGAAACACCATATATTTT.

The chain joins TRBV9 to TRBJ2-1, with TRBD1 identical over 9 bases. V gave up 3 bases and J gave up 2 bases; unmatched junction bases: 3. This CDR3 comprises 15 residues. From germline, CDR1 is SGDLS and CDR2 YYNGEE. CDR3: CASSARQGAYNEQFF. Here the CDR3 DNA reads TGTGCCAGCAGCGCAAGACAGGGGGCCTACAATGAGCAGTTCTTC.

This clone was observed a single time. Other nucleotide sequences in the sample specify the same CDR3. The chain employs TRBV9 and TRBJ1-5; no definite D call. The germline gives CDR1 SGDLS, CDR2 YYNGEE. The CDR3 covers 15 residues. V lost 0 bases and J lost 7, with 14 bases in between. CDR3 nucleotides: TGTGCCAGCAGCGTAGGAGGAGGACTCCGGCAGCCCCAGCATTTT. Translation gives CASSVGGGLRQPQHF. Supplemented by reference TRBV9 and TRBJ1-5, the full variable domain reads DSGVTQTPKHLITATGQRVTLRCSPRSGDLSVYWYQQSLDQGLQFLIQYYNGEERAKGNILERFSAQQFPDLHSELNLSSLELGDSALYFCASSVGGGLRQPQHFGDGTRLSIL.

V usage is TRBV29-1 and J usage is TRBJ1-2; D is perhaps TRBD1 (5 bases). The V end lost 0 bases, the J end lost 4 bases, and 15 bases lay between the germline ends. The CDR3 runs 15 residues. The germline gives CDR1 SQVTM, CDR2 ANQGSEA. The CDR3 coding sequence is TGCAGCGTTGAAGACCCCAGGGAATTCTCCTATGGCTACACCTTC. Its protein product is CSVEDPREFSYGYTF. Full variable domain (outside the CDR3, taken from reference TRBV29-1 and TRBJ1-2): SAVISQKPSRDICQRGTSLTIQCQVDSQVTMMFWYRQQPGQSLTLIATANQGSEATYESGFVIDKFPISRPNLTFSTLTVSNMSPEDSSIYLCSVEDPREFSYGYTFGSGTRLTVV.

The gene calls are TRBV9 and TRBJ2-2; D ambiguous. V was trimmed by 0 bases and J by 5 bases, leaving 17 bases between them. The germline V gene has CDR1 SGDLS and CDR2 YYNGEE. This CDR3 contains 17 residues. CDR3: CASSVVPPGTGTGELFF. The CDR3 DNA reads as TGTGCCAGCAGCGTAGTCCCGCCTGGCACCGGGACCGGGGAGCTGTTTTTT.